These 10 T cell receptor beta chains were sequenced from one sample in a study of Tregs in tolerant kidney transplant recipients. Related graft donors supplied nonmyeloablative bone marrow transplants, and mixed chimerism was transient. Generated by immunoSEQ multiplex PCR, the TCRdb table keeps only in-frame clones and is missing some. The sample shows approximately 81,000 clones, more than 85% of them seen only once. The sample was CD4+ T cells from blood (PBMCs), taken 24 months after the transplant. The receptors come from a human patient who received a combined kidney and bone marrow transplant. Certain T cells may be donor cells from the graft.

The chain recombines TRBV18 with TRBJ1-1, with TRBD1 as a possible D gene (6 bases). Germline CDR1 KGHSH, CDR2 LQKENI. The CDR3 runs 16 residues. V was cut by 3 bases and J by 0 bases, with 14 bases left in between. CDR3 loop: CASSPGSTGLNTEAFF. CDR3 nucleotide sequence: TGTGCCAGCTCACCGGGATCGACAGGCTTGAACACTGAAGCTTTCTTT.

The chain recombines TRBV6-5 with TRBJ1-6, with 7 bases identical to TRBD1. Germline V CDR1 and CDR2: MNHEY, SVGAGI. V gave up 4 bases and J gave up 13 bases; unmatched junction bases: 10. This CDR3 comprises 14 residues. The chain's CDR3 is CASSWDSRIGPLHF. Here the CDR3 DNA reads TGTGCCAGCAGTTGGGACAGCCGGATAGGCCCCCTCCACTTT.

The V and J genes are TRBV5-4 and TRBJ2-7, with 7 bases fitting TRBD2. Germline lookup yields CDR1 SGHNT and CDR2 YYREEE (reference sequence). With 4 bases clipped from V and 7 bases from J, the junction kept 14 bases outside the gene matches. This CDR3 has 15 amino acids. CDR3 bases: TGTGCCAGCAGCGGCAGGACTACCAAGCGGGGAGAGCAGTACTTC. It encodes CASSGRTTKRGEQYF. The whole variable domain, filled in from reference TRBV5-4 and TRBJ2-7, reads ETGVTQSPTHLIKTRGQQVTLRCSSQSGHNTVSWYQQALGQGPQFIFQYYREEENGRGNFPPRFSGLQFPNYSSELNVNALELDDSALYLCASSGRTTKRGEQYFGPGTRLTVT.

The V call is TRBV5-6, the J call TRBJ1-2, with a weak D call TRBD1 (5 bases). The germline gives CDR1 SGHDT, CDR2 YYEEEE. This CDR3 has 14 residues. The ends were cut back, 5 bases at V and 2 bases at J, with 13 bases in the middle. CDR3 amino acids: CASRWGRANYGYTF. As DNA, the CDR3 is TGTGCCAGCAGATGGGGCAGAGCGAACTATGGCTACACCTTC. The whole variable domain, filled in from reference TRBV5-6 and TRBJ1-2, reads DAGVTQSPTHLIKTRGQQVTLRCSPKSGHDTVSWYQQALGQGPQFIFQYYEEEERQRGNFPDRFSGHQFPNYSSELNVNALLLGDSALYLCASRWGRANYGYTFGSGTRLTVV.

CDR3 amino acids: CASSARYNEQFF. The CDR3 DNA follows: TGTGCCAGCAGCGCCAGGTACAATGAGCAGTTCTTC. The rearrangement uses TRBV2 and TRBJ2-1; no reliable D call. CDR1 is SNHLY, CDR2 FYNNEI, per germline. This CDR3 has 12 residues. Deletions cut 6 bases from V and 4 bases from J, with 7 bases between.

The chain carries TRBV5-1 and TRBJ2-7, with 11 bases that match TRBD2. The germline gives CDR1 SGHRS, CDR2 YFSETQ. V was clipped by 2 bases and J by 9 bases; unmatched bases: 16. The CDR3 has 17 amino acids. The chain's CDR3 is CASSFFTSGSNPFGQYF. In DNA form, the CDR3 reads TGCGCCAGCAGCTTTTTTACTAGCGGGAGCAATCCATTTGGGCAGTACTTC.

Concerning this clone itself: Other DNA sequences from this sample encode an identical CDR3 as well. J is TRBJ2-6 and V is TRBV6-5, with D possibly being TRBD2 (6 bases). Trimming cost V 9 bases and J 4 bases, with 10 bases left between them. This CDR3 spans 13 amino acids. Germline V gene data show CDR1 as MNHEY and CDR2 as SVGAGI. This CDR3 reads CASRRAGANVLTF. In DNA, the CDR3 is TGTGCCAGTAGGAGGGCCGGGGCCAACGTCCTGACTTTC.

The rearrangement links TRBV9 to TRBJ1-1; D is perhaps TRBD1 (6 bases). The CDR3 contains 13 residues. Germline V gene lookup returns CDR1 SGDLS and CDR2 YYNGEE. V lost 5 bases to trimming and J lost 0 bases, with 8 bases between them. The CDR3 DNA is TGTGCCAGCAGGGGACAACTGAACACTGAAGCTTTCTTT. This sequence encodes CASRGQLNTEAFF.

The chain couples TRBV5-1 to TRBJ2-1; TRBD2 might be the D (6 bases). Germline CDR1 reads SGHRS; CDR2 reads YFSETQ. This CDR3 is 12 amino acids long. The CDR3 protein is CASREVSGEQFF. The CDR3 DNA follows: TGCGCTTCGAGGGAGGTTTCAGGCGAGCAGTTCTTC.

In this sample, this clone turned up once. This chain uses TRBV7-2 with TRBJ2-1, with TRBD1 as a possible D gene (5 bases). Germline CDR1 SGHTA, CDR2 FQGNSA. V dropped 4 bases and J dropped 0 bases, with 7 bases sitting between them. The CDR3 contains 14 residues. The CDR3 sequence is CASSSQGSYNEQFF. In DNA, the CDR3 is TGTGCCAGCAGCTCCCAGGGCTCCTACAATGAGCAGTTCTTC.